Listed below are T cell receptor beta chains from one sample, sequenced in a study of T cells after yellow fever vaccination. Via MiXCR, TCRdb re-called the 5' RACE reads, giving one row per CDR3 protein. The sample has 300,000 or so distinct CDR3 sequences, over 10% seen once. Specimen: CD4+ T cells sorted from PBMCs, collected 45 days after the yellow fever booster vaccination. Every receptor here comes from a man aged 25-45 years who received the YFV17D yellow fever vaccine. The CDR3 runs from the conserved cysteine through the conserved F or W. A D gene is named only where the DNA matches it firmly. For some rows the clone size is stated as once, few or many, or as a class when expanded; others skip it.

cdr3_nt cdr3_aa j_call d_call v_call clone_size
TGTGCCAGCAGCCCATCAAGTTTGTCGAACACTGAAGCTTTCTTT CASSPSSLSNTEAFF TRBJ1-1 NA TRBV7-9 NA
TGTGCCAGCGATACTCCGAGGAAAGGTCAGCCCCAGCATTTT CASDTPRKGQPQHF TRBJ1-5 NA TRBV6-2/TRBV6-3 few
TGCGCCAGCAGCCAAGATTGGACGGCGAGCTCCTACGAGCAGTACTTC CASSQDWTASSYEQYF TRBJ2-7 NA TRBV4-3 few
TGTGCCAGCAGCTTAAGGGGTAGCGAGCAGTACTTC CASSLRGSEQYF TRBJ2-7 NA TRBV7-2 NA
TGTGCCAGCAGCCCACCCGATTTCAGGGGCCAAGAGACCCAGTACTTC CASSPPDFRGQETQYF TRBJ2-5 NA TRBV13 NA
TGTGCCAGCAACCCGGGACAGGGGCTGGAAGAGCAGTACTTC CASNPGQGLEEQYF TRBJ2-7 TRBD1 TRBV11-3 few
TGTGCCACCAGTGATACAGGGACTAGCGGCACAGATACGCAGTATTTT CATSDTGTSGTDTQYF TRBJ2-3 TRBD2 TRBV24-1 few
TGCAGTGCTAGCCCCCCCGGGTGGGAAAAACTGTTTTTT CSASPPGWEKLFF TRBJ1-4 NA TRBV20-1 NA
TGTGCCAGCAGAGCGGCAGGGGGCAGACAAGAGACCCAGTACTTC CASRAAGGRQETQYF TRBJ2-5 TRBD1 TRBV7-2 few
TGCAGTGCTAGTGGGAGACAGGGGGGGTACAATGAGCAGTTCTTC CSASGRQGGYNEQFF TRBJ2-1 TRBD1 TRBV20-1 few
TGCGCCAGCAGCACCCGGGACAGGAACACCGGGGAGCTGTTTTTT CASSTRDRNTGELFF TRBJ2-2 TRBD1 TRBV4-1 NA
TGCGCCAGCAGCTTGGAAAGAACTCGCTCCTACAATGAGCAGTACTTC CASSLERTRSYNEQYF TRBJ2-7 NA TRBV5-1 NA
TGTGCCAGCAGTTACCTTTATGATGGGGGCTACACCTTC CASSYLYDGGYTF TRBJ1-2 NA TRBV6-2/TRBV6-3 NA
TGCAGTGCCGAGATAAATTTACTAGCGGACAATGAGCAGTTCTTC CSAEINLLADNEQFF TRBJ2-1 TRBD2 TRBV20-1 few
TGTGCCAGCAGCCAAGGGGGGGGGACCCCACAGTTCTTC CASSQGGGTPQFF TRBJ2-1 TRBD2 TRBV3-1 NA
TGCAGTGCTAGAGATCTCCTAGCGGGGAACACAGATACGCAGTATTTT CSARDLLAGNTDTQYF TRBJ2-3 TRBD2 TRBV20-1 many
TGTGCCATCAGAGGAGGACAGGGGAGTGGTGGAAACACCATATATTTT CAIRGGQGSGGNTIYF TRBJ1-3 TRBD1 TRBV10-3 NA
TGTGCCAGCAGTTACTCCTTGGGGAATGAGCAGTTCTTC CASSYSLGNEQFF TRBJ2-1 NA TRBV6-5 few
TGTGCCAGCAGCCGTGGGACAGGGGAAAATACGCAGTATTTT CASSRGTGENTQYF TRBJ2-3 TRBD1 TRBV4-2 few
TGTGCCAGCAGCCAAATACATGGGACCGGGGAGCTGTTTTTT CASSQIHGTGELFF TRBJ2-2 NA TRBV4-2 NA
TGCGCCAGCAGCCAAGAACCCCTAGCGGGAGTCTCCTACAATGAGCAGTTCTTC CASSQEPLAGVSYNEQFF TRBJ2-1 TRBD2 TRBV4-3 few
TGTGCCAGCAGCTTATACGGTCCCGAGGTAGAGACCCAGTACTTC CASSLYGPEVETQYF TRBJ2-5 NA TRBV7-9 few
TGTGCCACCAGCAGCCATCACTCGGGACTAGCGGGAGGTGAGCAGTTCTTC CATSSHHSGLAGGEQFF TRBJ2-1 TRBD2 TRBV15 few
TGTGCCAGCAGCCAAGATTCCGCGGGAGGAATATCGGGGGAGCAGTACTTC CASSQDSAGGISGEQYF TRBJ2-7 TRBD2 TRBV3-1 once
TGTGCCAGCGCGCTAGCGTCCTACGAGCAGTACTTC CASALASYEQYF TRBJ2-7 NA TRBV7-2 few
TGCAGTGCTAGGGATCGGACAGGGGAAAATGAAAAACTGTTTTTT CSARDRTGENEKLFF TRBJ1-4 TRBD1 TRBV20-1 NA
TGTGCCAGCAGCTCATCCGGGACTAGCGCAGATACGCAGTATTTT CASSSSGTSADTQYF TRBJ2-3 TRBD2 TRBV7-3 NA
TGCAGTGCTAGGGCGGAGGCCACCAACTACAATGAGCAGTTCTTC CSARAEATNYNEQFF TRBJ2-1 NA TRBV20-1 few
TGCAGTGCTAGAGCCCCGGACAGGCAAGCTAACTATGGCTACACCTTC CSARAPDRQANYGYTF TRBJ1-2 TRBD1 TRBV20-1 few
TGTGCCACCAGCGGGAACCCAGGGAGGAATGAGCAGTTCTTC CATSGNPGRNEQFF TRBJ2-1 NA TRBV15 NA
TGCAGCGTTCCCCCCGCCGGGAGGATCTCCTCCTACAATGAGCAGTTCTTC CSVPPAGRISSYNEQFF TRBJ2-1 TRBD2 TRBV29-1 NA
TGTGCCAGCTCACCACCCAGACAGGTAGCCAAAAACATTCAGTACTTC CASSPPRQVAKNIQYF TRBJ2-4 NA TRBV18 NA
TGCAGTGGAAACGACAGGGGCCTGTACCAAGAGACCCAGTACTTC CSGNDRGLYQETQYF TRBJ2-5 TRBD1 TRBV20-1 NA
TGCAGTGCTCTAGCGGGAGTTTACACCGGGGAGCTGTTTTTT CSALAGVYTGELFF TRBJ2-2 TRBD2 TRBV20-1 few
TGTGCCAGCAGGAAACCTACAGGCGGGGCTTTCTTT CASRKPTGGAFF TRBJ1-1 NA TRBV6-5 NA
TGTGCCAGCAGCTTCACAAGGGTGTCCTTCTCTGGGGCCAACGTCCTGACTTTC CASSFTRVSFSGANVLTF TRBJ2-6 NA TRBV11-2 once
TGTGCCAGCAGTACCAGGACTAGCGGTTTATCCTACAATGAGCAGTTCTTC CASSTRTSGLSYNEQFF TRBJ2-1 TRBD2 TRBV6-2/TRBV6-3 once